The rows below give T cell receptor beta chains drawn from one sample of a study of OX40 agonist ivuxolimab in advanced cancers. Libraries were prepared by immunoSEQ multiplex PCR; TCRdb keeps only in-frame clonotypes and omits some of them. The sample lists nearly 85,000 clones; 83% were seen once. The sample here was CD4+ or CD8+ T cells sorted from blood, taken in a trial of the OX40 agonist ivuxolimab. All receptors derive from an adult with an advanced solid tumor such as melanoma, head and neck, liver or kidney cancer. Each CDR3 is given with its conserved first and last residue. The D gene is left open where the match is weak. A row's size may be missing; if present it is once, few, many or a size class.

abundance	d_gene	j_gene	v_gene	CDR3nt	CDR3aa
-	-	TRBJ2-3	TRBV6-5	TGTGCCAGCAGTTGGGGGGAGGTAGATACGCAGTATTTT	CASSWGEVDTQYF
-	TRBD1	TRBJ1-2	TRBV5-4	TGTGCCAGCAGCCTACAGACAGGGGGAAATGGCTACACCTTC	CASSLQTGGNGYTF
-	-	TRBJ1-6	TRBV7-9	TGTGCCAGCAGCTTAGGGGAGAGGGCACTCTCACCCCTCCACTTT	CASSLGERALSPLHF
-	-	TRBJ2-5	TRBV2	TGTGCCAGCCGCCGAGGGTTTCAAGAGACCCAGTACTTC	CASRRGFQETQYF
-	-	TRBJ1-2	TRBV7-2	TGTGCCAGCAGCTTACCCGGGGGCTGGACCTATGGCTACACCTTC	CASSLPGGWTYGYTF
-	-	TRBJ2-7	TRBV19	TGTGCCAGTAGTAGTCTCCAGTCATACGAGCAGTACTTC	CASSSLQSYEQYF
-	TRBD2	TRBJ2-5	TRBV6-5	TGTGCCAGCAGGGGCGGGGGGGTCGCCGAGACCCAGTACTTC	CASRGGGVAETQYF
once	-	TRBJ1-1	TRBV6-6	TGTGCCAGCAGCTCGACAGCGAACACTGAAGCTTTCTTT	CASSSTANTEAFF
-	-	TRBJ1-2	TRBV7-2	TGTGCCAGCAGCTTTGCCGGTCTCGCTAACTATGGCTACACCTTC	CASSFAGLANYGYTF
-	TRBD1	TRBJ2-3	TRBV18	TGTGCCAGCTCACAGACAGGGGGCAGAACAGATACGCAGTATTTT	CASSQTGGRTDTQYF
-	TRBD1	TRBJ2-4	TRBV7-2	TGTGCCAGCAGCTCCAGGGGGGACAGGGAAAACATTCAGTACTTC	CASSSRGDRENIQYF
once	-	TRBJ2-7	TRBV20-1	TGCAGTGGGGGACTGCGGGACGAGCAGTACTTC	CSGGLRDEQYF
once	-	TRBJ1-4	TRBV7-9	TGTGCCAGCAGCTTCTTGAGGGGGAGTGAAAAACTGTTTTTT	CASSFLRGSEKLFF
-	-	TRBJ2-7	TRBV30	TGTGCCTGGAGTGTGGGCGGGGTGACCTACGAGCAGTACTTC	CAWSVGGVTYEQYF
-	-	TRBJ2-7	TRBV4-2	TGTGCCAGCAGCTCGCCCCTGGGGGCCTCCTACGAGCAGTACTTC	CASSSPLGASYEQYF
-	-	TRBJ1-5	TRBV6-6	TGTGCCAGCGGACCGCAGAATCAGCCCCAGCATTTT	CASGPQNQPQHF
-	TRBD1	TRBJ1-1	TRBV4-3	TGCGCCAGCAGCCGCCGGGACAGGGACACTGAAGCTTTCTTT	CASSRRDRDTEAFF
once	-	TRBJ2-2	TRBV2	TGTGCCAGCACAATTAGACCGAACCCGACCGGGGAGCTGTTTTTT	CASTIRPNPTGELFF
-	-	TRBJ2-7	TRBV6-6	TGTGCCAGCAGCGGCCCCTCCTACGAGCAGTACTTC	CASSGPSYEQYF
-	-	TRBJ1-1	TRBV7-9	TGTGCCAGCAGCCGCAAGGTTGACACTGAAGCTTTCTTT	CASSRKVDTEAFF
-	-	TRBJ1-5	TRBV5-6	TGTGCCAGCAGCTTGGGAGGCGGGTCTAGCAATCAGCCCCAGCATTTT	CASSLGGGSSNQPQHF
-	-	TRBJ2-4	TRBV1	TGCACCAGCAGCCAAGAAGGGACTTGGACCAAAAACATTCAGTACTTC	CTSSQEGTWTKNIQYF
-	-	TRBJ2-3	TRBV4-2	TGTGCCAGCAGCCAAGGGGCAGGGGACACAGATACGCAGTATTTT	CASSQGAGDTDTQYF
-	TRBD2	TRBJ2-3	TRBV5-4	TGTGCCAGCAGCTTGGGGCTAGCGGCAGATACGCAGTATTTT	CASSLGLAADTQYF
-	TRBD2	TRBJ2-1	TRBV4-2	TGTGCCAGCAGCCAAGACCCGAGCGGGGGACTCCCCGGAGATGAGCAGTTCTTC	CASSQDPSGGLPGDEQFF
-	TRBD2	TRBJ2-3	TRBV7-9	TGTGCCAACCAAGATAGCGGGGCGACCACAGATACGCAGTATTTT	CANQDSGATTDTQYF
-	TRBD1	TRBJ2-4	TRBV9	TGTGCCAGCAGCCCCGGGACAGGACTCCTCAAAAACATTCAGTACTTC	CASSPGTGLLKNIQYF
once	-	TRBJ2-7	TRBV9	TGTGCCAGCAGCGTAGGACCCGACTCCTACGAGCAGTACTTC	CASSVGPDSYEQYF
-	-	TRBJ2-2	TRBV27	TGTGCCAGCAGTTTAAGAGGCCGGAACACCGGGGAGCTGTTTTTT	CASSLRGRNTGELFF
-	-	TRBJ2-7	TRBV27	TGTGCCAGCAGTTTATGGGGCCGGGGGGCTGGGGGATACGAGCAGTACTTC	CASSLWGRGAGGYEQYF
-	-	TRBJ1-1	TRBV7-2	TGTGCCAGCAGCTTACCCCCAGGGACTGAAGCTTTCTTT	CASSLPPGTEAFF
-	TRBD1	TRBJ1-6	TRBV19	TGTGCCAGTAGTACCCGACAGGGCGAGTTCTCCTATAATTCACCCCTCCACTTT	CASSTRQGEFSYNSPLHF
-	-	TRBJ2-5	TRBV6-1	TGTGCCAGCAACAGGGCCTACTTAGAGACCCAGTACTTC	CASNRAYLETQYF
-	TRBD2	TRBJ2-4	TRBV2	TGTGCCAGCAGCGGGACTAGCGGGGGGGCCAAAAACATTCAGTACTTC	CASSGTSGGAKNIQYF
-	-	TRBJ1-2	TRBV6-1	TGTGCCAGCAGGGAAAGGAGTTCTTATGGCTACACCTTC	CASRERSSYGYTF
-	-	TRBJ2-6	TRBV2	TGTGCCAGCAGTCCGCGGGGCTCTGGGGCCAACGTCCTGACTTTC	CASSPRGSGANVLTF
-	TRBD1	TRBJ2-7	TRBV19	TGTGCCAGTAGTTCAGGGGGCCGGACCGAGCAGTACTTC	CASSSGGRTEQYF
few	-	TRBJ1-6	TRBV30	TGTGCCTACACCAGACAGCGGGACTCACCCCTCCACTTT	CAYTRQRDSPLHF
-	TRBD2	TRBJ2-1	TRBV12-5	TGTGCTAGTGGTTCGACGGGACTAGCGGGGCCCAGCTCCTACAATGAGCAGTTCTTC	CASGSTGLAGPSSYNEQFF
-	-	TRBJ2-1	TRBV11-1	TGTGCCAGCAGCTTAGGCACGGAAAGCTCCTACAATGAGCAGTTCTTC	CASSLGTESSYNEQFF
-	-	TRBJ1-2	TRBV7-9	TGTGCCAGCAGCTTAGCTTTGGACAGTAACTATGGCTACACCTTC	CASSLALDSNYGYTF
-	-	TRBJ1-1	TRBV6-1	TGTGCCAGCAGTAGAATCCGCAGGGTCTCTGAAGCTTTCTTT	CASSRIRRVSEAFF
-	-	TRBJ1-4	TRBV21-1	TGTGCCAGCAGCAGCAACGAAAAACTGTTTTTT	CASSSNEKLFF
few	TRBD2	TRBJ2-5	TRBV7-8	TGTGCCAGCAGCGCCATCCCGGGACTAGCAGAGACCCAGTACTTC	CASSAIPGLAETQYF
-	-	TRBJ1-1	TRBV6-6	TGTGCCGCCACCTTCCCGGGAGGGGACACTGAAGCTTTCTTT	CAATFPGGDTEAFF